This T cell receptor (beta chain) was sequenced during a study of radiotherapy plus CTLA-4 blockade in lung cancer. Study in general: Disease control was present in roughly 30% of patients, and objective responses in roughly 17%.

It was focal radiation plus CTLA-4 blockade with ipilimumab that patients with chemo-refractory metastatic non-small-cell lung cancer received. In germline, CDR1 is SGHAT, CDR2 FQNNGV. The length of the CDR3 is 15 residues. V dropped 0 bases and J dropped 6 bases, with 15 bases sitting between them. Sequenced by immunoSEQ multiplex PCR; TCRdb stores in-frame clones only, minus some. Found here are around 78,000 clones, 60% to 85% of them singletons; the top ten hold 3.5% to 4.5%. The rearrangement uses TRBV11-2 and TRBJ2-7, with TRBD2 as a possible D gene (6 bases). The material sequenced was peripheral blood, taken from a patient treated with radiotherapy plus ipilimumab. The TCR originated in a human donor with non-small cell lung cancer who had a partial response to radiotherapy plus ipilimumab. Some clones in this sample may be carry-over from other donors' samples. The CDR3 DNA follows: TGTGCCAGCAGCTTAGATCCGGGGGTGGAGGGCGAGCAGTACTTC. Translated, it gives CASSLDPGVEGEQYF. The variable domain in full, completed from reference TRBV11-2 and TRBJ2-7, reads EAGVAQSPRYKIIEKRQSVAFWCNPISGHATLYWYQQILGQGPKLLIQFQNNGVVDDSQLPKDRFSAERLKGVDSTLKIQPAKLEDSAVYLCASSLDPGVEGEQYFGPGTRLTVT.